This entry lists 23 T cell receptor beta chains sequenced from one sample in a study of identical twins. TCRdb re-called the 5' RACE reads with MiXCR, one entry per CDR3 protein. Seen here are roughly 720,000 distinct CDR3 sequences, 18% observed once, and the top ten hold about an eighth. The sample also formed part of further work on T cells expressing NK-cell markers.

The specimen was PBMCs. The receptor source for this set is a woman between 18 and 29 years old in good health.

This chain's CDR3 is CASHPGLRNNEQFF. The CDR3 nucleotides read TGTGCCTCTCACCCCGGACTCCGCAACAATGAGCAGTTCTTC. This chain joins TRBV27 and TRBJ2-1, with D possibly matching TRBD2 (5 bases). Germline V lookup: CDR1 MNHEY, CDR2 SMNVEV (reference sequence). This CDR3 is built from 14 residues. V lost 11 bases and J lost 5, with 19 bases in between.

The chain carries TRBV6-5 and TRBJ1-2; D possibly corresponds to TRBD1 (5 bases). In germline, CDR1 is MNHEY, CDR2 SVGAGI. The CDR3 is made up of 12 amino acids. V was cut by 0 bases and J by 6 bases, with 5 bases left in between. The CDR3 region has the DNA TGTGCCAGCAGTTACTCGGGGGATGGCTACACCTTC. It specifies CASSYSGDGYTF.

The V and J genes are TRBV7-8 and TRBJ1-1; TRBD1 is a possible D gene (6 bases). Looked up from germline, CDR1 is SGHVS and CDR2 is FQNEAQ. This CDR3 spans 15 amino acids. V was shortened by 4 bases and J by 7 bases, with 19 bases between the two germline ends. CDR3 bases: TGTGCCAGCAGCTGGGCAAGGGGGGGGCTTGGTGAAGCTTTCTTT. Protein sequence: CASSWARGGLGEAFF.

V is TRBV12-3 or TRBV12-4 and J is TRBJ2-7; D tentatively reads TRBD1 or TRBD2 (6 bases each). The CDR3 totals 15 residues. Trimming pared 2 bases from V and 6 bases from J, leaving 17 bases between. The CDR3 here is CASSLKGGLAGEQYF. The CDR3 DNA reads TGTGCCAGCAGTTTAAAGGGGGGTCTCGCAGGCGAGCAGTACTTC.

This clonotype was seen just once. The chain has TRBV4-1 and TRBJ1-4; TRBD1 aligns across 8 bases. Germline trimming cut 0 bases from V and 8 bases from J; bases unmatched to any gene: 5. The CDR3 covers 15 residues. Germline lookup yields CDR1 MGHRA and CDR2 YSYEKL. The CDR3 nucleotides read TGCGCCAGCAGCCAAGAGGACAGGGCTGGGGAAAAACTGTTTTTT. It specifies CASSQEDRAGEKLFF.

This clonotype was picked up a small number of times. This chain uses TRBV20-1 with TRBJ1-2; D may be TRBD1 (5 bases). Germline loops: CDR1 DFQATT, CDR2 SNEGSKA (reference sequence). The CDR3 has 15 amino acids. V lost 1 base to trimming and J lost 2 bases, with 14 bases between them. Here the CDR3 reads CSARAKGEWNYGYTF. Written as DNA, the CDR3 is TGCAGTGCTAGAGCGAAAGGGGAGTGGAACTATGGCTACACCTTC.

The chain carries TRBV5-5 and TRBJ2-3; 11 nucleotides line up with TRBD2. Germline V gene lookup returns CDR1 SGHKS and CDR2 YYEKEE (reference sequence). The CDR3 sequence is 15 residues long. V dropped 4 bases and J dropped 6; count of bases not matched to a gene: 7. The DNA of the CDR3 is TGTGCCAGCAGCGATGGGACTAGCGGTAGGGATACGCAGTATTTT. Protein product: CASSDGTSGRDTQYF. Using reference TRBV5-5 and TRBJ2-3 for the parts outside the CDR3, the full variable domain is DAGVTQSPTHLIKTRGQQVTLRCSPISGHKSVSWYQQVLGQGPQFIFQYYEKEERGRGNFPDRFSARQFPNYSSELNVNALLLGDSALYLCASSDGTSGRDTQYFGPGTRLTVL.

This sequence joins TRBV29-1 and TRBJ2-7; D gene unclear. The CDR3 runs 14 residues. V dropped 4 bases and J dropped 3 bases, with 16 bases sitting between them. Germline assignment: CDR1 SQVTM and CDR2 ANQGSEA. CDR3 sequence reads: CSVVYGSLVYEQYF. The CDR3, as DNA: TGCAGCGTTGTATACGGGTCTCTTGTCTACGAGCAGTACTTC.

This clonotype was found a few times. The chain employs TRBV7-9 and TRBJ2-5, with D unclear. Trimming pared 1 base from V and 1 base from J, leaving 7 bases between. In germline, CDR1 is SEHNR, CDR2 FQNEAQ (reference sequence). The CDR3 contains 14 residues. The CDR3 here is CASSLGATQETQYF. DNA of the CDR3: TGTGCCAGCAGCTTAGGGGCTACCCAAGAGACCCAGTACTTC.

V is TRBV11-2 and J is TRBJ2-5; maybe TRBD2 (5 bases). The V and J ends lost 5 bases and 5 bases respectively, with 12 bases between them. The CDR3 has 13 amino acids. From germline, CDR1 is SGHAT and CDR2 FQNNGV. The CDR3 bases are TGTGCCAGCAGCCAACTCAGAGGGGAGACCCAGTACTTC. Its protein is CASSQLRGETQYF. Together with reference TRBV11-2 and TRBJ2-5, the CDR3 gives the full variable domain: EAGVAQSPRYKIIEKRQSVAFWCNPISGHATLYWYQQILGQGPKLLIQFQNNGVVDDSQLPKDRFSAERLKGVDSTLKIQPAKLEDSAVYLCASSQLRGETQYFGPGTRLLVL.

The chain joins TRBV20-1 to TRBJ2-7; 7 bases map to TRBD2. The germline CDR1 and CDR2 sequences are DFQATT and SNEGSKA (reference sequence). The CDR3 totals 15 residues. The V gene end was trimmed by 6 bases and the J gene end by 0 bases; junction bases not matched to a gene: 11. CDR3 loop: CSARSPGGISYEQYF. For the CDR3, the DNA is TGCAGTGCCCGGAGTCCGGGGGGTATCTCCTACGAGCAGTACTTC.

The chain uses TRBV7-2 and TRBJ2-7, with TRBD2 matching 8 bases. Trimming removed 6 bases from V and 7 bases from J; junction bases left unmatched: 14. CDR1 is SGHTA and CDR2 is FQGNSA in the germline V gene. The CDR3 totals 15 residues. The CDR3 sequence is CASRLKGAGVGEQYF. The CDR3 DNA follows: TGTGCCAGCAGGTTAAAAGGAGCGGGAGTTGGGGAGCAGTACTTC.

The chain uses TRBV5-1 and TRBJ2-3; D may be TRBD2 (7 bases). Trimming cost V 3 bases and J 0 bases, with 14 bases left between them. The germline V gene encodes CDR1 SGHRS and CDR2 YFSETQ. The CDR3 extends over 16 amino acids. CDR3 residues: CASSSRAGASTDTQYF. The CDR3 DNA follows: TGCGCCAGCAGCTCCCGGGCGGGGGCCAGCACAGATACGCAGTATTTT. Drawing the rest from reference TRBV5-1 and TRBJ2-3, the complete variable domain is KAGVTQTPRYLIKTRGQQVTLSCSPISGHRSVSWYQQTPGQGLQFLFEYFSETQRNKGNFPGRFSGRQFSNSRSEMNVSTLELGDSALYLCASSSRAGASTDTQYFGPGTRLTVL.

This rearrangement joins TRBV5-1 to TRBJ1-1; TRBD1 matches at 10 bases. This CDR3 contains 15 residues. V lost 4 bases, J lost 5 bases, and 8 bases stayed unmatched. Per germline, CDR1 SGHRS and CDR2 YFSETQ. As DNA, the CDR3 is TGCGCCAGCAGCAACACGGGACAGGGGCGGACTGAAGCTTTCTTT. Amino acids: CASSNTGQGRTEAFF.

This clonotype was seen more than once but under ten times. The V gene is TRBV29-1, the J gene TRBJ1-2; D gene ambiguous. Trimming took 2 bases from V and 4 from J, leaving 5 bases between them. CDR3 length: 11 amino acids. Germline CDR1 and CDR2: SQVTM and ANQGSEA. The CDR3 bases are TGCAGCGTTGAACCCCTCTATGGCTACACCTTC. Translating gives CSVEPLYGYTF.

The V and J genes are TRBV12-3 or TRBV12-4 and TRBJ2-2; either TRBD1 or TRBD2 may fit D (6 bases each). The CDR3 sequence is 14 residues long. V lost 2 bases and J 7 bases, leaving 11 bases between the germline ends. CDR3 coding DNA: TGTGCCAGCAGTTTATTCGGGGGCGACGGGGAGCTGTTTTTT. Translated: CASSLFGGDGELFF.

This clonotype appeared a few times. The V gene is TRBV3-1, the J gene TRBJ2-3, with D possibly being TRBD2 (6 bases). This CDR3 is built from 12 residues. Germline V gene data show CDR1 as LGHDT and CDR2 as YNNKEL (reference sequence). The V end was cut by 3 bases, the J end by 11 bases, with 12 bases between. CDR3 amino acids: CASSHEGGGQYF. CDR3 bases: TGTGCCAGCAGCCATGAGGGAGGCGGGCAGTATTTT.

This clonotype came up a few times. DNA of the CDR3: TGCAGCGCTGCTAACGGGACAGGGCGGAATGAGCAGTTCTTC. Translation gives CSAANGTGRNEQFF. J is TRBJ2-1 and V is TRBV29-1; TRBD1 aligns across 9 bases. The CDR3 runs 14 residues. Germline V gene lookup returns CDR1 SQVTM and CDR2 ANQGSEA. The trim removed 7 bases at V and 7 bases at J, leaving 11 bases unmatched.

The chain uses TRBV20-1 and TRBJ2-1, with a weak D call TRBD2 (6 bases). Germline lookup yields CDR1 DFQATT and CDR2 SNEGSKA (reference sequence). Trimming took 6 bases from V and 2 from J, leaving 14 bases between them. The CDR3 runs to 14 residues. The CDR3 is CSAYSGSTYNEQFF. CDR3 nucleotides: TGCAGTGCCTATAGCGGAAGTACCTACAATGAGCAGTTCTTC.

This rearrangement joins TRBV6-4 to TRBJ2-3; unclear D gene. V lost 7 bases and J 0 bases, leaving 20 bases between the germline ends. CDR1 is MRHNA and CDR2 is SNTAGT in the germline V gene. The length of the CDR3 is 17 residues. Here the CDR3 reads CASTIESASSSTDTQYF. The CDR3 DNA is TGTGCCAGCACTATAGAGTCGGCTAGTAGTAGCACAGATACGCAGTATTTT.

The CDR3, as DNA: TGTGCCAGCAGCAATAAGTCAGAAAGGAGAGCGGGAGCGCCCAGATTATTGAATGAGCAGTTCTTC. Translated, it gives CASSNKSERRAGAPRLLNEQFF. The gene calls are TRBV21-1 and TRBJ2-1; the D segment call TRBD2 is taken from the table without a DNA check. TRBV21-1 is reported as a pseudogene. This CDR3 region has 22 residues.

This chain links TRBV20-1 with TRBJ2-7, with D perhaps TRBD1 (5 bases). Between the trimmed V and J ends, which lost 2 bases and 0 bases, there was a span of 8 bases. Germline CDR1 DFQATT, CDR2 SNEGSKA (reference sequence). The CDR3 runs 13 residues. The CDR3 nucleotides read TGCAGTGCTAGAAAGGGGAACTCCTACGAGCAGTACTTC. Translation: CSARKGNSYEQYF.

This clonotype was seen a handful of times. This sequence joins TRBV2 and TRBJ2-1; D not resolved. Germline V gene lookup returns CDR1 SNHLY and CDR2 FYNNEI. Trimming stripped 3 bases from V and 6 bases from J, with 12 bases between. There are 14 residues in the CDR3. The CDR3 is CASSDIVLGNEQFF. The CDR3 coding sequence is TGTGCCAGCAGTGATATAGTATTGGGCAATGAGCAGTTCTTC.